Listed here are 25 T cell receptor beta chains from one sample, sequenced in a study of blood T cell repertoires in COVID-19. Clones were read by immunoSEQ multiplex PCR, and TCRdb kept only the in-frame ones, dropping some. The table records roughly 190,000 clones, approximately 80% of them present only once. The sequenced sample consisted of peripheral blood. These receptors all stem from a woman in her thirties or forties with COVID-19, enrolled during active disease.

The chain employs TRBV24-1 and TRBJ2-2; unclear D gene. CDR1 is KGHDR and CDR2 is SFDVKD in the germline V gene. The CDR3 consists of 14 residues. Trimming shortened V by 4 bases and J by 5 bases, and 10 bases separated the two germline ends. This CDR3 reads CATSDLTGTGELFF. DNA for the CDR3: TGTGCCACCAGTGACCTGACCGGGACCGGGGAGCTGTTTTTT.

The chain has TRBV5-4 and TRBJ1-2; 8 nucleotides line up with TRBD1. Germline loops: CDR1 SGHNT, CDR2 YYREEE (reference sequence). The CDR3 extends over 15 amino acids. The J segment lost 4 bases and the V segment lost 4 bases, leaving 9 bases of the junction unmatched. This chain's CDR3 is CASSPQQGGVYGYTF. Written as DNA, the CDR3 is TGTGCCAGCAGCCCTCAACAGGGGGGGGTCTATGGCTACACCTTC.

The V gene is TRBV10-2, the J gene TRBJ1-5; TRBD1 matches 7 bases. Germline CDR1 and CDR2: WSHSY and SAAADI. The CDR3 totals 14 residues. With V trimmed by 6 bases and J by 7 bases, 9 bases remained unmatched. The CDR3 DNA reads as TGCGCCAGCAGCGGAGGGGGCATATCACAGCCCCAGCATTTT. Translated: CASSGGGISQPQHF.

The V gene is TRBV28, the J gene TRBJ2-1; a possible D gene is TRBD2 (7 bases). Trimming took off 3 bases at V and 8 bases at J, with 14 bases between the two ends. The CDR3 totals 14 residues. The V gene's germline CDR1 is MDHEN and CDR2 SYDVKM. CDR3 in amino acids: CASSLSLGGDEQFF. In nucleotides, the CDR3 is TGTGCCAGCAGTTTGTCCCTAGGGGGGGATGAGCAGTTCTTC.

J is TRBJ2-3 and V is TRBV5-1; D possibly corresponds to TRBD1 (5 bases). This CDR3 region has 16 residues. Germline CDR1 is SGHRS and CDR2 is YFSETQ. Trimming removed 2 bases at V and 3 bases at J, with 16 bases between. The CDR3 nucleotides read TGCGCCAGCAGCTTAGTCTTTAGGGGTTCAACAGATACGCAGTATTTT. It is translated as CASSLVFRGSTDTQYF.

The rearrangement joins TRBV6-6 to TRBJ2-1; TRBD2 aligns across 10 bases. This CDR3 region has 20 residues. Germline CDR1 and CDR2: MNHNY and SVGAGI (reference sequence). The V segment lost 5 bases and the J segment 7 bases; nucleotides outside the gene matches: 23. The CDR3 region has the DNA TGTGCCAGCAGTCGGGGGTTGGGACAGCGCAGCGGGAGGGCCATTAATGAGCAGTTCTTC. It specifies CASSRGLGQRSGRAINEQFF.

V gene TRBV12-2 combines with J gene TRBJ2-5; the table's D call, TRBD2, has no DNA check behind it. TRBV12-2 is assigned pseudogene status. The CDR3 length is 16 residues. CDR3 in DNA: TGTGCAAGTCGCTTTCTCCACCCGCGGCTGGAGGAGACCCAGTACTTC. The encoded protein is CASRFLHPRLEETQYF.

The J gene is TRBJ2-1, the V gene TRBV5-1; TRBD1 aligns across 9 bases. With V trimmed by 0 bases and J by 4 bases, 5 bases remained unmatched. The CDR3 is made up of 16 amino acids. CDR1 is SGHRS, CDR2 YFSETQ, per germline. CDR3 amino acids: CASSLAGTGTYNEQFF. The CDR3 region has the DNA TGCGCCAGCAGCTTGGCCGGGACAGGGACATACAATGAGCAGTTCTTC.

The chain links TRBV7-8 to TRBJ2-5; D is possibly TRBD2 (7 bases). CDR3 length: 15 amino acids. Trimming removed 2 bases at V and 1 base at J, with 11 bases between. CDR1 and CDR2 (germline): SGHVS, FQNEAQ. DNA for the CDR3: TGTGCCAGCAGCTTACGGAGGGGGGGCCAAGAGACCCAGTACTTC. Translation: CASSLRRGGQETQYF.

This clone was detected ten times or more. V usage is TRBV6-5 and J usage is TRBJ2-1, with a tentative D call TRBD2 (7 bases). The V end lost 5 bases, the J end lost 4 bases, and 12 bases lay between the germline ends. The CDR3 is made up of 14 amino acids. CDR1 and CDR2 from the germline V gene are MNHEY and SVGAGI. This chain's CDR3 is CASSPGGRYNEQFF. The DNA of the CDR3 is TGTGCCAGCAGTCCCGGGGGGCGGTACAATGAGCAGTTCTTC.

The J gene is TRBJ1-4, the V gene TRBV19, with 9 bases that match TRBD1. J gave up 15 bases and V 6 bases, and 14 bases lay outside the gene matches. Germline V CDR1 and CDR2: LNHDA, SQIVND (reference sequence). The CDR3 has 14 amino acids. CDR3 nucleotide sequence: TGTGCCAGTAGCCTCAACCCGGGACAGGGCCAAGTGTTTTTT. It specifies CASSLNPGQGQVFF. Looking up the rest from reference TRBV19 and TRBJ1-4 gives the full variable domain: DGGITQSPKYLFRKEGQNVTLSCEQNLNHDAMYWYRQDPGQGLRLIYYSQIVNDFQKGDIAEGYSVSREKKESFPLTVTSAQKNPTAFYLCASSLNPGQGQVFFGSGTQLSVL.

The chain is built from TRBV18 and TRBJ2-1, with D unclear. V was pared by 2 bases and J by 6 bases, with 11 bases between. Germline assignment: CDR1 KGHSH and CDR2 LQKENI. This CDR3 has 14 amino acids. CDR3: CASSPDNLVNEQFF. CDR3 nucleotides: TGTGCCAGCTCACCAGATAATTTAGTCAATGAGCAGTTCTTC.

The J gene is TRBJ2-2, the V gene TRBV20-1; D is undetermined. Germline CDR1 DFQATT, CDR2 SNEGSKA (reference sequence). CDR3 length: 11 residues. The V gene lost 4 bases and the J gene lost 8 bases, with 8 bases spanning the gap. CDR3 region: CSAMMLGELFF. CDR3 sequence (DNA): TGCAGTGCTATGATGCTAGGGGAGCTGTTTTTT.

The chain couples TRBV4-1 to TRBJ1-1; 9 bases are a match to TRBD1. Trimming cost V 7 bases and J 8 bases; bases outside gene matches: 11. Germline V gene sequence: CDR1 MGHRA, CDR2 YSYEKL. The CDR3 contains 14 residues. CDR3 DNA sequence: TGCGCCAGCACCACTACGGGACAGGGTACCGAAGCTTTCTTT. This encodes CASTTTGQGTEAFF.

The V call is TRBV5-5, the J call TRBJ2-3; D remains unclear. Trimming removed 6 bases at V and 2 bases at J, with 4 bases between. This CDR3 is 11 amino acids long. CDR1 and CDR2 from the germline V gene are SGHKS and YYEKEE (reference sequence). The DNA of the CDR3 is TGTGCCAGCACCCTCACAGATACGCAGTATTTT. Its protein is CASTLTDTQYF.

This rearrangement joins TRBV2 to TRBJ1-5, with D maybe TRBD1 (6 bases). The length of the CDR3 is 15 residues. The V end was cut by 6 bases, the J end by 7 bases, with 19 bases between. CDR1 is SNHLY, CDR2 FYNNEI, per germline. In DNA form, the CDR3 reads TGTGCCAGCAGACTCCGAGGGGACACTTCACAGCCCCAGCATTTT. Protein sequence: CASRLRGDTSQPQHF.

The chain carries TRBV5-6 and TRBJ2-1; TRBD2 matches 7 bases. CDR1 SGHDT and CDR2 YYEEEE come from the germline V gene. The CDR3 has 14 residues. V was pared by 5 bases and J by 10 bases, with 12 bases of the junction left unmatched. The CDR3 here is CASSKWGLPQEQFF. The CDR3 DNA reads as TGTGCCAGCAGTAAGTGGGGACTACCGCAAGAGCAGTTCTTC.

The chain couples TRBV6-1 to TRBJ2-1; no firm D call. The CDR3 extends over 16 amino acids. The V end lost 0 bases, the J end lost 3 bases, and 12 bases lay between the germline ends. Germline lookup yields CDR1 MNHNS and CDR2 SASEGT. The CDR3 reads CASSEATRTVYNEQFF. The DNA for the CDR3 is TGTGCCAGCAGTGAAGCGACCCGTACAGTCTACAATGAGCAGTTCTTC.

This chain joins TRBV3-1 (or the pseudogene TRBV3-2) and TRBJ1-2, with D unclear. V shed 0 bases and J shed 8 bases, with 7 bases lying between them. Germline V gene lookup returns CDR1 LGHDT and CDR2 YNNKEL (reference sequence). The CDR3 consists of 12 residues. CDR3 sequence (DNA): TGTGCCAGCAGCCAAGATCTATGGGGCTACACCTTC. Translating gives CASSQDLWGYTF.

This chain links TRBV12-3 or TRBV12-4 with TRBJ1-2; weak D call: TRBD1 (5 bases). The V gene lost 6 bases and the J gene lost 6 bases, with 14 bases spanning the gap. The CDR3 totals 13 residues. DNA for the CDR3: TGTGCCAGCAGGCCACAGGCCCTTGATGGCTACACCTTC. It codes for CASRPQALDGYTF.

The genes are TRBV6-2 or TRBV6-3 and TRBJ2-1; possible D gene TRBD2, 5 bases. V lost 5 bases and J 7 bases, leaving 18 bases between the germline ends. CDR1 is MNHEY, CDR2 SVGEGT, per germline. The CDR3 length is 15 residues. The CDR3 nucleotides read TGTGCCAGCAGTGGACTCGCGCGGTCCGGGAATGAGCAGTTCTTC. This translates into CASSGLARSGNEQFF.

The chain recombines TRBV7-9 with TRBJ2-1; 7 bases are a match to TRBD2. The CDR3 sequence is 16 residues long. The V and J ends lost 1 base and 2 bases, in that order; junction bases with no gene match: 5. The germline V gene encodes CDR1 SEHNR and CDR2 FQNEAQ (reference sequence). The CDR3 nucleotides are TGTGCCAGCAGCTTAGGGGGGGGAAGAGCCTACAATGAGCAGTTCTTC. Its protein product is CASSLGGGRAYNEQFF.

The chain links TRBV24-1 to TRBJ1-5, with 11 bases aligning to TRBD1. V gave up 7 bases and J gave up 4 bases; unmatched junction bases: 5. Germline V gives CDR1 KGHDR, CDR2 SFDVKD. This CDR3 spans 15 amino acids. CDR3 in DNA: TGTGCCACCAGCCAAGGGACAGGGGGTAATCAGCCCCAGCATTTT. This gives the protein CATSQGTGGNQPQHF.

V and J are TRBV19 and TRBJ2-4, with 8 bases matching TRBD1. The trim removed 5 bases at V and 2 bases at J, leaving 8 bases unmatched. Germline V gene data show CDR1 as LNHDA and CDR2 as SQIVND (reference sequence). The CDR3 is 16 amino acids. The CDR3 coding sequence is TGTGCCAGTAGTCCCACCGGGACAGGATCCAAAAACATTCAGTACTTC. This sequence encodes CASSPTGTGSKNIQYF. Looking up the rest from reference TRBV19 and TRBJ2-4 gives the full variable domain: DGGITQSPKYLFRKEGQNVTLSCEQNLNHDAMYWYRQDPGQGLRLIYYSQIVNDFQKGDIAEGYSVSREKKESFPLTVTSAQKNPTAFYLCASSPTGTGSKNIQYFGAGTRLSVL.

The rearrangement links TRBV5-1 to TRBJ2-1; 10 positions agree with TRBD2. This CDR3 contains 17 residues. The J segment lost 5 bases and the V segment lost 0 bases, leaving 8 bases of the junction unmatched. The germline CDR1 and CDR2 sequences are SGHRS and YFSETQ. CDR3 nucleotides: TGCGCCAGCAGCTTGGCCGGTGGAACTAGCGGGAACAATGAGCAGTTCTTC. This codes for CASSLAGGTSGNNEQFF.